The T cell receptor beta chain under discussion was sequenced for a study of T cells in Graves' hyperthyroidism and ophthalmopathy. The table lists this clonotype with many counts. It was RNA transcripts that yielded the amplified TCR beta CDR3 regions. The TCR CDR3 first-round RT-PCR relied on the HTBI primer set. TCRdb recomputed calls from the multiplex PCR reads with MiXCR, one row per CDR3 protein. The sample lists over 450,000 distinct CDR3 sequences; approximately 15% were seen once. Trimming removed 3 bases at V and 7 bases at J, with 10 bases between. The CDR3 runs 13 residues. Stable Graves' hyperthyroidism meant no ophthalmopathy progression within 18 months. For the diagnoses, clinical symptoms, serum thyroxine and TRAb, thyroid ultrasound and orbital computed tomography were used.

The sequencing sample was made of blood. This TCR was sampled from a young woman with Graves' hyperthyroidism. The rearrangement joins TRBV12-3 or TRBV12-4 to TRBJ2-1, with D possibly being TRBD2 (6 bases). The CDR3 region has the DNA TGTGCCAGCAGTTTTTGGAGGGCGAATGAGCAGTTCTTC. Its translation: CASSFWRANEQFF.